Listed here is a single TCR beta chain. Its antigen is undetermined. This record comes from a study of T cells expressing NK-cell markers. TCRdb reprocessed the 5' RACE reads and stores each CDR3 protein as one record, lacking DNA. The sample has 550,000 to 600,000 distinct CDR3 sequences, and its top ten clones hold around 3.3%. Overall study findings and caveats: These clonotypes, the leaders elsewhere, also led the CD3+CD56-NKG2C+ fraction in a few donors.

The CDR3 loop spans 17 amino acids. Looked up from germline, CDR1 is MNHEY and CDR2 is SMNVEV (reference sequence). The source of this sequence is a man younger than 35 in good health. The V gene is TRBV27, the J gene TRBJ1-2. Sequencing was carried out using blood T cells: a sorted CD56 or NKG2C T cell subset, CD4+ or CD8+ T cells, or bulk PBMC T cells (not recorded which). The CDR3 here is CASSLSLRHPSNYGYTF.